This entry describes one T cell receptor beta chain. The antigen remains undetermined. The data are from a study of cytomegalovirus exposure and HLA in healthy donors. On the study more broadly: Assignment to the Caucasian-associated ancestry cluster applied to roughly 80% of the 350 to 500 genotyped donors.

Primers for the PCR totalled 60 Vbeta and 13 Jbeta. TCRdb's table, derived via immunoSEQ multiplex PCR, lists solely in-frame clones and lacks some. The sample shows about 130,000 clones, under 10% of them seen only once. This CDR3 comprises 17 residues. The V gene's germline CDR1 is MGHRA and CDR2 YSYEKL. V lost 3 bases, J lost 2 bases, and 9 bases stayed unmatched. Study-level findings and limits: Later on, an analysis tied approximately 15,000 TCR beta sequences to HLA alleles at 0.05 false discovery rate.

The TCR sequence derives from a woman aged 40 to 49 in good health and CMV-seropositive. The genes are TRBV4-1 and TRBJ1-3, with TRBD1 identical over 8 bases. The sample was PBMCs. The CDR3 spells CASSQYTGTGAGNTIYF. CDR3 nucleotides: TGCGCCAGCAGCCAGTATACCGGGACAGGAGCTGGAAACACCATATATTTT.